This T cell receptor (beta chain) originates from a study of post-analysis software for immune sequencing data (dated by TCRdb to the mid-2010s). A note on the overall study: The recorded disease courses included relapsing-remitting, secondary progressive and progressive-relapsing multiple sclerosis, and some patients had no subtype annotation. The patient repertoires were compared against around eleven previously published healthy control repertoires obtained from donors aged roughly 6 to 28 years. A subset of samples was prepared in parallel using single-end sample barcoding, then pooled and co-amplified after Illumina adapter ligation. Broad study findings and their caveats: The control group was slightly older than the multiple sclerosis patient group. Significantly lower normalized Chao1 diversity was found in multiple sclerosis patients than in controls, suggesting substantial peripheral T-cell clonal expansion. When samples were clustered directly using the F measure, samples prepared in the same batch co-clustered strongly, which prompted a batch-effect correction.

The library was generated by PCR. TCRdb shows the sequencer as Illumina HiSeq 2500. To reduce PCR and sequencing biases, unique molecular identifiers were built into the TCR beta cDNA libraries. Per 1 to 10 million input T cells, approximately 500,000 cDNA molecules were obtained, such that each molecule approximated one T cell. The patient libraries were prepared and sequenced using the same protocol as the earlier healthy control dataset. Within a given batch, samples were prepared together, multiplexed and sequenced on the same HiSeq lane. From the authors' description of their analysis: Raw barcoded reads were processed with MIGEC, and single-read molecular identifier groups were discarded before consensus assembly and CDR3 extraction. VDJtools was used for post-analysis of the clonotype tables, with diversity normalized by down-sampling every dataset to the smallest sample size. In repertoire overlap clustering, CDR3 amino acid sequences, but not nucleotide sequences, were matched to correct batch-related cross-sample contamination. The public reads were reanalyzed by TCRdb: fastp trimming at Q25, MiXCR alignment, in-frame beta chains only. Identical CDR3 protein sequences are pooled into one entry, listed with their most common genes and DNA. These V and J calls derive from TCRdb rather than the authors' analysis. The sample table lists over 300,000 distinct CDR3 sequences, about a third of them with a count of one. The ten largest make up about an eighth of the sample.

To demonstrate the VDJtools post-analysis software, TCR beta repertoires were profiled from the peripheral blood of more than ten young patients with multiple sclerosis. Multiple sclerosis patients were children and adolescents aged about 6 to 16 years. About this clonotype: The antigen it recognizes is unknown. Within one base of it there is no much larger clone, and no base qualities were kept.

Source material: blood. The clonotype comes from a girl under 18 with multiple sclerosis.

The CDR3 in this case is CASSHLGRGRLEQYF. The DNA reads as follows: TGCGCCAGCAGCCACCTCGGCAGGGGGCGCTTAGAGCAGTACTTC. The chain couples TRBV4-1 to TRBJ2-5; 8 central nucleotides agree with TRBD1. Trimming takes 3 bases off V and 11 bases off J; junction bases not matched to a gene: 14. Reading from cysteine to phenylalanine, the CDR3 counts 15 amino acids. The CDR3 DNA has 45 bases and is translated from base 1. Sequences MGHRA (CDR1) and YSYEKL (CDR2) are obtained from the germline V gene.